The rows below give T cell receptor beta chains drawn from one sample of a study of OX40 agonist ivuxolimab in advanced cancers. Profiling relied on immunoSEQ multiplex PCR, and the TCRdb table lists in-frame clones only, not all of them. Altogether about 80,000 clones are present, 80% to 90% being singletons, with the ten largest covering approximately 1.9%. The sample was CD4+ or CD8+ T cells sorted from blood, taken in a trial of the OX40 agonist ivuxolimab. The source of these receptors is an adult with an advanced solid tumor such as melanoma, head and neck, liver or kidney cancer. Each CDR3 is given with its conserved first and last residue. D genes are given only for firm matches. Clone size is not always given. Where it is, it says once, few, many or a class for expanded clones.

V gene	D gene	CDR3 length	clone size	J gene	CDR3 DNA	CDR3 protein
TRBV5-1	.	16	.	TRBJ2-1	TGCGCCAGCAGCTTCGGGCAGCGGAGCTCCTACAATGAGCAGTTCTTC	CASSFGQRSSYNEQFF
TRBV19	.	12	.	TRBJ1-2	TGTGCCAGTAGTCGGGGCAGATATGGCTACACCTTC	CASSRGRYGYTF
TRBV28	TRBD2	15	.	TRBJ2-1	TGTGCCAGCAGTTTACAGGCTAGCGGGAGTAATGAGCAGTTCTTC	CASSLQASGSNEQFF
TRBV2	.	13	.	TRBJ2-1	TGTGCCAGTTTCTTAAGCTCCTACAATAAGCAGTTCTTC	CASFLSSYNKQFF
TRBV7-2	TRBD1	18	.	TRBJ1-6	TGTGCCAGCATCCTTTCGTTGGGACAGGGAAACTATAATTCACCCCTCCACTTT	CASILSLGQGNYNSPLHF
TRBV11-3	.	14	.	TRBJ2-1	TGTGCCAGCAGCCAAAGGAGAGGAGAGGATGAGCAGTTCTTC	CASSQRRGEDEQFF
TRBV11-2	TRBD1	17	.	TRBJ1-3	TGTGCCAGCAGCCCGACCTTTCCGGGACAGGGAGGAAACACCATATATTTT	CASSPTFPGQGGNTIYF
TRBV6-1	TRBD1	15	.	TRBJ2-3	TGTGCCAGCAGTGGGAGGACAGGGTCCACAGATACGCAGTATTTT	CASSGRTGSTDTQYF
TRBV7-9	.	14	.	TRBJ1-3	TGTGCCAGCAGCTCAGACAGCCGAGGACACACCATATATTTT	CASSSDSRGHTIYF
TRBV7-8	.	15	once	TRBJ1-6	TGTGCCAGCAGCCTACAGGGTTGGGATAATTCACCCCTCCACTTT	CASSLQGWDNSPLHF
TRBV7-9	TRBD2	13	few	TRBJ2-7	TGTGCCAGCAGCCCACAACCGGGGGGCGAGCAGTACTTC	CASSPQPGGEQYF
TRBV6-5	.	11	.	TRBJ1-1	TGTGCCAGCAGTAAGAACACTGAAGCTTTCTTT	CASSKNTEAFF
TRBV5-8	TRBD1	15	.	TRBJ1-6	TGTGCCAGCAGCTCGTTAAAGGGGGCCCAGTCACCCCTCCACTTT	CASSSLKGAQSPLHF
TRBV29-1	TRBD1	14	.	TRBJ1-3	TGCAGCGTTGCGCCTTCACAGGGGGGAAACACCATATATTTT	CSVAPSQGGNTIYF
TRBV9	.	12	.	TRBJ1-2	TGTGCCAGCAGCGCCAGGGTTGGGGGCTACACCTTC	CASSARVGGYTF
TRBV7-2	TRBD1	15	once	TRBJ1-2	TGTGCCAGCAGCTTAGGGACAGGGGAAAACTATGGCTACACCTTC	CASSLGTGENYGYTF
TRBV10-3	.	13	once	TRBJ1-1	TGTGCCATTCAGGGAATCGGGAACACTGAAGCTTTCTTT	CAIQGIGNTEAFF
TRBV6-1	TRBD1	15	few	TRBJ2-5	TGTGCCAGCACCGACAGGACAGGGGTTCAAGAGACCCAGTACTTC	CASTDRTGVQETQYF
TRBV4-3	.	14	.	TRBJ2-1	TGCGCCAGCAGCCAAGATCAGGAGGGAAATGAGCAGTTCTTC	CASSQDQEGNEQFF
TRBV7-8	.	12	.	TRBJ2-1	TGTGCCAGCAGCCCCCCAGTCAATGAGCAGTTCTTC	CASSPPVNEQFF
TRBV5-8	.	16	.	TRBJ2-7	TGTGCCAGCAGCTGGGGCGCAGGGCCGGGCTCCTACGAGCAGTACTTC	CASSWGAGPGSYEQYF
TRBV6-6	TRBD1	14	.	TRBJ1-6	TGTGCCAGCAGTCCTACGGACAGGGTTTCACCCCTCCACTTT	CASSPTDRVSPLHF
TRBV18	.	12	.	TRBJ1-2	TGTGCCAGCTCACCCGACGGCTATGGCTACACCTTC	CASSPDGYGYTF
TRBV18	.	14	.	TRBJ1-3	TGTGCCAGCTCAGCCGACACCTCTGGAAACACCATATATTTT	CASSADTSGNTIYF
TRBV30	.	15	.	TRBJ2-1	TGTGCCTGGGAGGGGCTAAAGAGGGGATACAATGAGCAGTTCTTC	CAWEGLKRGYNEQFF
TRBV6-6	.	12	.	TRBJ2-7	TGTGCCAGCTCCAGGGGGGTCTACGAGCAGTACTTC	CASSRGVYEQYF
TRBV11-3	.	17	once	TRBJ2-3	TGTGCCAGCAGCTCCCTCAGGGTAGCGGACCTCACAGATACGCAGTATTTT	CASSSLRVADLTDTQYF
TRBV5-1	.	13	.	TRBJ2-5	TGCGCCAGCGCCGAGGGGACGAGGGAGACCCAGTACTTC	CASAEGTRETQYF
TRBV7-2	.	14	.	TRBJ1-5	TGTGCCAGCAGCTATGGACAGTCCAATCAGCCCCAGCATTTT	CASSYGQSNQPQHF
TRBV7-9	TRBD1	16	.	TRBJ2-7	TGTGCCAGCAGCACGAAAGAGACAGGGAAAACCTACGAGCAGTACTTC	CASSTKETGKTYEQYF
TRBV28	.	12	few	TRBJ1-4	TGTGCCAGCAGTTTAGTCGGTGAAAAACTGTTTTTT	CASSLVGEKLFF
TRBV5-4	.	15	once	TRBJ2-5	TGTGCCAGCAGCTTCTATCGTCCAGAAAAAGAGACCCAGTACTTC	CASSFYRPEKETQYF
TRBV4-1	TRBD1	15	.	TRBJ2-7	TGCGCCAGCAGCCAAGAAGCAGGGGGCGCCTACGAGCAGTACTTC	CASSQEAGGAYEQYF
TRBV2	.	15	.	TRBJ1-2	TGTGCCAGCAGTGAAGCGCGGAAGCCCTATTATGGCTACACCTTC	CASSEARKPYYGYTF
TRBV20-1	.	11	few	TRBJ1-2	TGCAGTGCTCTCGAGAACTATGGCTACACCTTC	CSALENYGYTF